The T cell receptor (beta chain) described here comes from a study of cytomegalovirus exposure and HLA in healthy donors. Study-wide results and caveats: Earlier results showed most TCR beta V segments being productive about 87% or about 30% of the time.

Healthy people donating bone marrow made up the donors. Details on this clone: What it recognizes is unknown.

The PCR employed 60 Vbeta primers together with 13 Jbeta primers. The protocol was immunoSEQ multiplex PCR, while the TCRdb copy is restricted to in-frame clones and leaves out a portion. The table shows about 190,000 clones, with approximately 12% occurring only once. The receptor's source is a man aged 50-60 years in good health and CMV-seropositive. The sample consisted of PBMCs.

The CDR3 DNA reads TGTGCCAGCAGCAAACTAGCGGGGGCGTACAATGAGCAGTTCTTC. This encodes CASSKLAGAYNEQFF. The chain combines TRBV7-2 with TRBJ2-1; 11 nucleotides match TRBD2. V trimming: 5 bases; J trimming: 4 bases; junction bases outside the gene matches: 4. The germline CDR1 and CDR2 sequences are SGHTA and FQGNSA. The CDR3 runs to 15 residues.